Listed below are T cell receptor beta chains from one sample, sequenced in a study of blood T cell repertoires in COVID-19. Clones were sequenced by immunoSEQ multiplex PCR, and TCRdb holds only the in-frame ones, with some missing. The sample comprises about 310,000 clones, about nine tenths of which are singletons, and 1% rests with the top ten. The sequencing sample was made of peripheral blood. The receptors here all came from a man aged 50-59 years with active or convalescent COVID-19. Both conserved end residues are part of each CDR3. Fields, in order: V gene, J gene, CDR3 protein.

>TRBV30|TRBJ1-2
CAWKTGSVYTF
>TRBV3-1/TRBV3-2|TRBJ2-7
CASSQGPGLANEQYF
>TRBV28|TRBJ2-7
CASSGLADTYEQYF
>TRBV5-1|TRBJ2-7
CASSLATSGAPYEQYF
>TRBV6-6|TRBJ2-1
CASMDRQPNNEQFF
>TRBV2|TRBJ2-3
CASRGTSGGTRYLTDTQYF
>TRBV6-1|TRBJ2-6
CASGEDRGRSGANVLTF
>TRBV11-2|TRBJ2-5
CASSPETSGRPDF
>TRBV6-5|TRBJ1-1
CASSSGPAGGNTEAFF
>TRBV6-5|TRBJ1-2
CASRFRDRGYGYTF
>TRBV13|TRBJ2-3
CASSSFSGGAADTQYF
>TRBV3-1/TRBV3-2|TRBJ2-6
CASSLGDRGTGANVLTF
>TRBV23-1|TRBJ2-3
CASSGTGGGTDTQYF
>TRBV24-1|TRBJ1-4
CATSEGGDEKLFF
>TRBV6-2/TRBV6-3|TRBJ1-2
CASSYGGQGPQSYTF
>TRBV19|TRBJ2-1
CASSISGGASYNEQFF
>TRBV30|TRBJ1-1
CAWSSAGGTEAFF
>TRBV2|TRBJ2-3
CASSVQASTSTDTQYF
>TRBV19|TRBJ2-5
CASSITLAGETQYF
>TRBV5-4|TRBJ1-1
CASSPRVSTEAFF
>TRBV6-5|TRBJ2-5
CASSPGQGVSETQYF
>TRBV4-3|TRBJ2-5
CASSPQALAAGETQYF